The clone carrying this T cell receptor beta chain appeared a single time. The sample originates from a study of blood T cell repertoires in COVID-19. The method was immunoSEQ multiplex PCR; TCRdb's version includes in-frame clones alone and lacks a portion of them. The sample has 100,000 or so clones; 65% to 90% are singletons. Germline-derived CDR1 and CDR2 are KGHSH and LQKENI. The germline V and J ends were trimmed by 6 bases and 0 bases, with 4 bases remaining between them. CDR3 length: 12 residues. This receptor was taken from a woman between 50 and 59 years old who had recovered from COVID-19. The chain links TRBV18 to TRBJ2-3; no firm D call. The material sequenced was PBMCs or T cells enriched from blood (not recorded which). The CDR3 spells CASSSSTDTQYF. CDR3 DNA sequence: TGTGCCAGCTCGTCTAGCACAGATACGCAGTATTTT.